Below, 10 T cell receptor beta chains from the same sample are listed, as sequenced in a study of OX40 agonist ivuxolimab in advanced cancers. TCRdb's table, derived via immunoSEQ multiplex PCR, lists solely in-frame clones and lacks some. The sample consists of about 88,000 clones, around nine tenths of them appearing once. Sequencing was performed on CD4+ or CD8+ T cells sorted from blood, taken in a trial of the OX40 agonist ivuxolimab. Receptors originate from an adult with an advanced solid tumor such as melanoma, head and neck, liver or kidney cancer.

This chain uses TRBV7-2 with TRBJ1-3, with 11 bases fitting TRBD1. V dropped 4 bases and J dropped 4; count of bases not matched to a gene: 9. CDR1 is SGHTA and CDR2 is FQGNSA in the germline V gene. The CDR3 loop spans 17 amino acids. CDR3 region: CASSSRTGGAQGNTIYF. The DNA of the CDR3 is TGTGCCAGCAGCTCCCGGACAGGGGGCGCGCAGGGAAACACCATATATTTT. Drawing the rest from reference TRBV7-2 and TRBJ1-3, the complete variable domain is GAGVSQSPSNKVTEKGKDVELRCDPISGHTALYWYRQSLGQGLEFLIYFQGNSAPDKSGLPSDRFSAERTGGSVSTLTIQRTQQEDSAVYLCASSSRTGGAQGNTIYFGEGSWLTVV.

The CDR3 bases are TGTGCCAGCAGCTCCCGGGGGGGGTCCTACGAGCAGTACTTC. It translates to CASSSRGGSYEQYF. V is TRBV7-2 and J is TRBJ2-7; the match to TRBD2 covers 8 bases. The CDR3 has 14 amino acids. J gave up 1 base and V 4 bases, and 3 bases lay outside the gene matches. Germline CDR1 reads SGHTA; CDR2 reads FQGNSA.

The rearrangement uses TRBV7-3 and TRBJ2-3; D may be TRBD1 or TRBD2 (5 bases each). V shed 4 bases and J shed 6 bases, with 14 bases lying between them. The CDR3 extends over 14 amino acids. CDR1 is SGHTA, CDR2 FQGTGA, per germline. CDR3: CASSSSGGVDTQYF. CDR3 coding DNA: TGTGCCAGCAGCTCCTCTGGGGGTGTGGATACGCAGTATTTT.

The chain is built from TRBV6-6 and TRBJ2-3, with TRBD2 matching 10 bases. The germline CDR1 and CDR2 sequences are MNHNY and SVGAGI (reference sequence). The CDR3 spans 15 residues. The V and J ends lost 5 bases and 4 bases, in that order; junction bases with no gene match: 6. CDR3 sequence (DNA): TGTGCCAGCAGTCCAAGCGGGAGGGGGGCAGATACGCAGTATTTT. Translated: CASSPSGRGADTQYF.

This sequence joins TRBV14 and TRBJ2-1, with TRBD2 matching 10 bases. This CDR3 is 18 amino acids long. V lost 0 bases and J lost 6; bases outside the gene matches: 11. Germline V lookup: CDR1 SGHDN, CDR2 FVKESK. DNA for the CDR3: TGTGCCAGCAGCCAAGAAACAAAAGGTCTAGCGGGGGTCAATGAGCAGTTCTTC. Translation gives CASSQETKGLAGVNEQFF.

The chain is built from TRBV7-2 and TRBJ1-3; D remains ambiguous. V shed 1 base and J shed 0 bases, with 4 bases lying between them. The length of the CDR3 is 14 residues. Germline lookup yields CDR1 SGHTA and CDR2 FQGNSA. CDR3 region: CASSLGISGNTIYF. The CDR3 bases are TGTGCCAGCAGCTTAGGGATCTCTGGAAACACCATATATTTT.

CDR3 amino acids: CASSILAGGRNEQFF. The CDR3 DNA follows: TGTGCCAGTAGTATCTTAGCGGGGGGGCGCAATGAGCAGTTCTTC. The chain has TRBV19 and TRBJ2-1, with 11 bases lining up with TRBD2. With 3 bases clipped from V and 6 bases from J, the junction kept 4 bases outside the gene matches. CDR3 length equals 15 residues. Germline-derived CDR1 and CDR2 are LNHDA and SQIVND (reference sequence). The variable domain in full, completed from reference TRBV19 and TRBJ2-1, reads DGGITQSPKYLFRKEGQNVTLSCEQNLNHDAMYWYRQDPGQGLRLIYYSQIVNDFQKGDIAEGYSVSREKKESFPLTVTSAQKNPTAFYLCASSILAGGRNEQFFGPGTRLTVL.

V gene TRBV4-1 combines with J gene TRBJ2-3; 8 nucleotides line up with TRBD2. J lost 5 bases, V lost 4 bases, and 5 bases had no gene match. The germline V gene has CDR1 MGHRA and CDR2 YSYEKL. This CDR3 has 14 amino acids. CDR3 amino acids: CASSPGTRQDTQYF. CDR3 coding DNA: TGCGCCAGCAGCCCCGGGACTAGACAAGATACGCAGTATTTT.

CDR3 in amino acids: CASSLAGTGYTEAFF. DNA for the CDR3: TGTGCCAGCAGCTTGGCCGGGACAGGCTACACTGAAGCTTTCTTT. V gene TRBV5-6 combines with J gene TRBJ1-1; 8 positions agree with TRBD1. The CDR3 runs to 15 residues. The J segment lost 3 bases and the V segment lost 0 bases, leaving 4 bases of the junction unmatched. CDR1 SGHDT and CDR2 YYEEEE come from the germline V gene.

The rearrangement joins TRBV13 to TRBJ1-5; TRBD1 matches at 8 bases. The CDR3 contains 15 residues. Per the germline V gene, CDR1 is PRHDT and CDR2 is FYEKMQ (reference sequence). V gave up 1 base and J gave up 9 bases; unmatched junction bases: 8. In nucleotides, the CDR3 is TGTGCCAGCAGCTTAGCGGGGACAGGCAGTCCGCCCCAGCATTTT. Translated, it gives CASSLAGTGSPPQHF.